The sequence of this TCR beta chain was determined in a study of cytomegalovirus exposure and HLA in healthy donors. In the study overall: The Caucasian-associated ancestry cluster held around 76% of a few hundred genotyped donors. Study-wide results and limits: Around 18,000 TCR beta sequences were associated with HLA alleles at 0.05 false discovery rate in a later analysis.

About this clone: Its cognate antigen is unknown.

The PCR had 60 Vbeta and 13 Jbeta primers. TCRdb's table, derived via immunoSEQ multiplex PCR, lists solely in-frame clones and lacks some. Recorded here are 140,000 or so clones; the top ten clones represent 0.8% to 1%. Each of the donors was a healthy bone marrow donor. In germline, CDR1 is SGHTA, CDR2 FQGNSA. Trimming took 4 bases from V and 2 from J, leaving 6 bases between them. The CDR3 loop spans 12 amino acids. The clonotype was recovered from a male donor in good health and CMV-seronegative. The V gene is TRBV7-2, the J gene TRBJ2-7; no reliable D call. The sequenced material came from PBMCs. CDR3 residues: CASSSQAYEQYF. The CDR3 DNA reads TGTGCCAGCAGCTCTCAGGCCTACGAGCAGTACTTC.